A selection of T cell receptor beta chains follows, all from one sample in a study of blood T cells in healthy people across ages. TCRdb re-derived calls from the 5' RACE reads in MiXCR, one entry per CDR3 protein. This sample has some 760,000 distinct CDR3 sequences, with roughly 25% found just once. The same data also contributed to another study, on T cells of mothers and their children.

The sample consisted of blood. The receptors come from a boy aged 5-17 years in good health. CDR3s include the opening cysteine and the closing phenylalanine or tryptophan. The order of the fields is V gene, J gene, clone size, D gene, CDR3 DNA, CDR3 protein. The D gene is left open where the match is weak. Size values are once, few and many counts, or a class for expanded clones, and some rows have none.

v_gene: TRBV4-3
j_gene: TRBJ2-5
abundance: few
d_gene: .
CDR3nt: TGCGCCAGCAGCCCGCGAGGGGGGTTGGAGACCCAGTACTTC
CDR3aa: CASSPRGGLETQYF

v_gene: TRBV7-3
j_gene: TRBJ2-7
abundance: few
d_gene: .
CDR3nt: TGTGCCAGCAGCTTAACTGGGGGAGGAACCTACGAGCAGTACTTC
CDR3aa: CASSLTGGGTYEQYF

v_gene: TRBV7-2
j_gene: TRBJ2-4
abundance: few
d_gene: TRBD2
CDR3nt: TGTGCCAGCAGCCCCCGTGCTACTAGCGGGAGGGCCCTTAAAAACATTCAGTACTTC
CDR3aa: CASSPRATSGRALKNIQYF

v_gene: TRBV29-1
j_gene: TRBJ2-4
abundance: .
d_gene: .
CDR3nt: TGCAGCGCCCGACAGGGGAGGGACATTCAGTACTTC
CDR3aa: CSARQGRDIQYF

v_gene: TRBV6-1
j_gene: TRBJ2-3
abundance: .
d_gene: .
CDR3nt: TGTGCCAGCAGACGCACCCCAGGAACAGGGTCTCCAACAGATACGCAGTATTTT
CDR3aa: CASRRTPGTGSPTDTQYF

v_gene: TRBV7-2
j_gene: TRBJ1-4
abundance: .
d_gene: TRBD1
CDR3nt: TGTGCCAGCAGCTTGCTGACGACAGGGGGCGAAGAAAAACTGTTTTTT
CDR3aa: CASSLLTTGGEEKLFF

v_gene: TRBV20-1
j_gene: TRBJ2-7
abundance: .
d_gene: .
CDR3nt: TGCAGTGCTAGAGACCCTCAGACCTACGAGCAGTACTTC
CDR3aa: CSARDPQTYEQYF

v_gene: TRBV20-1
j_gene: TRBJ2-2
abundance: few
d_gene: .
CDR3nt: TGCAGTGCTTGGCGCGGTAGCGGGGAGCTGTTTTTT
CDR3aa: CSAWRGSGELFF

v_gene: TRBV27
j_gene: TRBJ2-1
abundance: .
d_gene: .
CDR3nt: TGTGCCAGCAGTTTCGGCGGGGCAAGCTCCTACAATGAGCAGTTCTTC
CDR3aa: CASSFGGASSYNEQFF

v_gene: TRBV14
j_gene: TRBJ2-1
abundance: few
d_gene: .
CDR3nt: TGTGCCAGCAGCCAAGATCTCTACTGGGGCGAGCAGTTCTTC
CDR3aa: CASSQDLYWGEQFF

v_gene: TRBV7-6
j_gene: TRBJ1-6
abundance: .
d_gene: .
CDR3nt: TGTGCCAGCAGCGATAGACAGGCTTATAATTCACCCCTCCACTTT
CDR3aa: CASSDRQAYNSPLHF

v_gene: TRBV7-3
j_gene: TRBJ1-2
abundance: few
d_gene: .
CDR3nt: TGTGCCAGCAGCCCGGGTCGCCAGAGTGGCTACACCTTC
CDR3aa: CASSPGRQSGYTF

v_gene: TRBV28
j_gene: TRBJ1-5
abundance: .
d_gene: .
CDR3nt: TGTGCCAGCAGTTTGCTTGAGAGGACCCAGCATTTT
CDR3aa: CASSLLERTQHF

v_gene: TRBV20-1
j_gene: TRBJ1-1
abundance: few
d_gene: .
CDR3nt: TGCAGTGCTGAAAAGGGCACTGAAGCTTTCTTT
CDR3aa: CSAEKGTEAFF

v_gene: TRBV6-6
j_gene: TRBJ2-7
abundance: .
d_gene: TRBD2
CDR3nt: TGTGCCAGCAGTCCCTCAGCGGGGGGGTTCTACGAGCAGTACTTC
CDR3aa: CASSPSAGGFYEQYF

v_gene: TRBV6-6
j_gene: TRBJ2-5
abundance: .
d_gene: .
CDR3nt: TGTGCCAGCAGTTACTCCGAGGTAACCCAGTACTTC
CDR3aa: CASSYSEVTQYF

v_gene: TRBV5-1
j_gene: TRBJ1-4
abundance: .
d_gene: .
CDR3nt: TGCGCCAGCAGCTTAGGCTCGATACAGGGCGCGGAAAAACTGTTTTTT
CDR3aa: CASSLGSIQGAEKLFF

v_gene: TRBV4-1
j_gene: TRBJ2-7
abundance: .
d_gene: .
CDR3nt: TGCGCCAGCAGCCAAGGCGCAGCGGTACACGAGCAGTACTTC
CDR3aa: CASSQGAAVHEQYF

v_gene: TRBV20-1
j_gene: TRBJ2-7
abundance: once
d_gene: .
CDR3nt: TGCAGTGCCACCCCAGACACGAACTCCTACGAGCAGTACTTC
CDR3aa: CSATPDTNSYEQYF

v_gene: TRBV12-3/TRBV12-4
j_gene: TRBJ2-5
abundance: many
d_gene: .
CDR3nt: TGTGCCAGCAGTTTTAGCGAAGAGACCCAGTACTTC
CDR3aa: CASSFSEETQYF

v_gene: TRBV19
j_gene: TRBJ2-7
abundance: .
d_gene: .
CDR3nt: TGTGCCAGTAGTTTCGGGGACGGATACGAGCAGTACTTC
CDR3aa: CASSFGDGYEQYF

v_gene: TRBV7-3
j_gene: TRBJ2-5
abundance: few
d_gene: .
CDR3nt: TGTGCCAGCAGCCTGGTGGGGGCGCGAGGGGAGACCCAGTACTTC
CDR3aa: CASSLVGARGETQYF

v_gene: TRBV7-9
j_gene: TRBJ1-4
abundance: .
d_gene: .
CDR3nt: TGTGCCAGCAGCTTAGAGCTGAATAATGAAAAACTGTTTTTT
CDR3aa: CASSLELNNEKLFF

v_gene: TRBV20-1
j_gene: TRBJ2-3
abundance: .
d_gene: .
CDR3nt: TGCAGTGCTAGAAGGCTAGCCCTCACAGATACGCAGTATTTT
CDR3aa: CSARRLALTDTQYF

v_gene: TRBV24-1
j_gene: TRBJ2-6
abundance: .
d_gene: .
CDR3nt: TGTGCCACCTCGGTGAGCTCCTCTGGGGCCAACGTCCTGACTTTC
CDR3aa: CATSVSSSGANVLTF

v_gene: TRBV20-1
j_gene: TRBJ2-7
abundance: .
d_gene: .
CDR3nt: TGCAGCACAAACCCGGCCGGCCAGACCTACGAGCAGTACTTC
CDR3aa: CSTNPAGQTYEQYF

v_gene: TRBV6-2/TRBV6-3
j_gene: TRBJ2-7
abundance: .
d_gene: .
CDR3nt: TGTGCCAGCGGGAGGTCTTTGGGTGAGCAGTACTTC
CDR3aa: CASGRSLGEQYF

v_gene: TRBV7-9
j_gene: TRBJ2-7
abundance: few
d_gene: .
CDR3nt: TGTGCCAGCAGCGCCTCCTTGGGACTGTCCTCCTACGAGCAGTACTTC
CDR3aa: CASSASLGLSSYEQYF

v_gene: TRBV27
j_gene: TRBJ2-4
abundance: .
d_gene: .
CDR3nt: TGTGCCAGCAGTTCCTACAGGGAAGGCAAAAACATTCAGTACTTC
CDR3aa: CASSSYREGKNIQYF

v_gene: TRBV20-1
j_gene: TRBJ2-3
abundance: .
d_gene: TRBD2
CDR3nt: TGCAGTGCTAGTGTTCCGGGCCCCGGGGGGGCAGATACGCAGTATTTT
CDR3aa: CSASVPGPGGADTQYF

v_gene: TRBV20-1
j_gene: TRBJ2-5
abundance: .
d_gene: TRBD2
CDR3nt: TGCAGTGCTAGAGAACGCGGGAGCTTCCTCCAAGAGACCCAGTACTTC
CDR3aa: CSARERGSFLQETQYF

v_gene: TRBV7-8
j_gene: TRBJ2-3
abundance: few
d_gene: .
CDR3nt: TGTGCCAGCAGCCCCCGGGACCGACGCACAGATACGCAGTATTTT
CDR3aa: CASSPRDRRTDTQYF

v_gene: TRBV20-1
j_gene: TRBJ1-6
abundance: .
d_gene: .
CDR3nt: TGCAGTGCATTGTCGTGGGGGACGCGTACTAATTCACCCCTCCACTTT
CDR3aa: CSALSWGTRTNSPLHF

v_gene: TRBV2
j_gene: TRBJ2-6
abundance: few
d_gene: .
CDR3nt: TGTGCCAGCACTCCGAGCTCTGGGGCCAACGTCCTGACTTTC
CDR3aa: CASTPSSGANVLTF

v_gene: TRBV12-3/TRBV12-4
j_gene: TRBJ2-5
abundance: .
d_gene: .
CDR3nt: TGTGCCAGCAGTTTAGTATACCTAGCACGGGCCCAGTACTTC
CDR3aa: CASSLVYLARAQYF

v_gene: TRBV18
j_gene: TRBJ2-1
abundance: few
d_gene: TRBD1
CDR3nt: TGTGCCAGCTCACCACAAACAGGGGTCAATGAGCAGTTCTTC
CDR3aa: CASSPQTGVNEQFF

v_gene: TRBV10-3
j_gene: TRBJ2-7
abundance: .
d_gene: TRBD1
CDR3nt: TGTGCCATCAGTGAGCAAGGGACAGGGGAGAACGAGCAGTACTTC
CDR3aa: CAISEQGTGENEQYF